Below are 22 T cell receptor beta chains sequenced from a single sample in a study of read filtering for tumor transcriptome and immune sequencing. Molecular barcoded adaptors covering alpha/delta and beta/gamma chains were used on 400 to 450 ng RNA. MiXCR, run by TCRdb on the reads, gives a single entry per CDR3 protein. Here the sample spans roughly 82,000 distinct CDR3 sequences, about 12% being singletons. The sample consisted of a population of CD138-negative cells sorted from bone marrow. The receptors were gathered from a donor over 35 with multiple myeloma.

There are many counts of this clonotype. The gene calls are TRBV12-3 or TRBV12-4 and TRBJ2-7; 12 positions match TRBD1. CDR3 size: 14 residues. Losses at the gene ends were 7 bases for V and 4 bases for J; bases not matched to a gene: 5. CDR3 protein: CASMGTGGEYEQYF. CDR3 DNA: TGTGCCAGCATGGGGACAGGGGGCGAATACGAGCAGTACTTC.

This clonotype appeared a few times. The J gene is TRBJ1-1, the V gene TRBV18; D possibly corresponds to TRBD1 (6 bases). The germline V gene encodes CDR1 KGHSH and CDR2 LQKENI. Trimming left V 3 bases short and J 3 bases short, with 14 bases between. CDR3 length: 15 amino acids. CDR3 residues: CASSPIPDRYTEAFF. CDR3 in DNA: TGTGCCAGCTCACCGATCCCTGACAGGTACACTGAAGCTTTCTTT.

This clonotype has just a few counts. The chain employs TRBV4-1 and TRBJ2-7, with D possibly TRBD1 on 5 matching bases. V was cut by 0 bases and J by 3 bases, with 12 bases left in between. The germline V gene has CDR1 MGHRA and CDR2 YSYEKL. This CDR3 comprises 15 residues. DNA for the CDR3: TGCGCCAGCAGCCAAGAACAGTCAGGGTTCTACGAGCAGTACTTC. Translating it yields CASSQEQSGFYEQYF.

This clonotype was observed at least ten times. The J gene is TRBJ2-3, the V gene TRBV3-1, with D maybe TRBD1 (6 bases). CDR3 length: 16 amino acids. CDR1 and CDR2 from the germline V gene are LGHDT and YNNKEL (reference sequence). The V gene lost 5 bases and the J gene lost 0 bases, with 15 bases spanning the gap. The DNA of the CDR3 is TGTGCCAGCAGCTTCTGGTCCGGGACAAGCACAGATACGCAGTATTTT. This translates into CASSFWSGTSTDTQYF.

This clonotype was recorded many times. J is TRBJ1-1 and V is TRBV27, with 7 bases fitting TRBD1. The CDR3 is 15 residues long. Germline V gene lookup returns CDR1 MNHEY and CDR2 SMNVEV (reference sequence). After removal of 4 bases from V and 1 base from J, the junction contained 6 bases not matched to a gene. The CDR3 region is CASSSSRGRNTEAFF. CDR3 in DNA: TGTGCCAGCAGTTCCTCAAGGGGGCGGAACACTGAAGCTTTCTTT.

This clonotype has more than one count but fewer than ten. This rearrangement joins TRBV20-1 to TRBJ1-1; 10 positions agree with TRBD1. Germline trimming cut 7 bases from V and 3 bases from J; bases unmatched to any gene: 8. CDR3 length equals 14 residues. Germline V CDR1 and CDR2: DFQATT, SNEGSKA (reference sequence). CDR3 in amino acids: CSVTSGTGDTEAFF. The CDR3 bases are TGCAGTGTTACCTCCGGGACAGGGGACACTGAAGCTTTCTTT.

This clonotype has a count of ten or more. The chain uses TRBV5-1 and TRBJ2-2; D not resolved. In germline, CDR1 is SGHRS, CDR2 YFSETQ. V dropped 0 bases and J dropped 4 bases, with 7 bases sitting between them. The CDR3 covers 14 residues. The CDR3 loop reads CASSLAASTGELFF. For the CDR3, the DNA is TGCGCCAGCAGCTTGGCTGCCAGCACCGGGGAGCTGTTTTTT.

The CDR3 sequence is CASSLGTIGSLGNEQFF. The CDR3 DNA reads as TGTGCCAGCAGCTTAGGGACTATCGGGAGTCTTGGAAATGAGCAGTTCTTC. The chain is built from TRBV28 and TRBJ2-1, with 7 positions matching TRBD2. Trimming cost V 6 bases and J 7 bases; bases outside gene matches: 18. The CDR3 sequence is 17 residues long. CDR1 is MDHEN, CDR2 SYDVKM, per germline.

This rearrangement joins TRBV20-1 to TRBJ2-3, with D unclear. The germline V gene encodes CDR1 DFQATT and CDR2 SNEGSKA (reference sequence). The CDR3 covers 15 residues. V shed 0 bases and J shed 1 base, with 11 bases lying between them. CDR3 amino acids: CSARDPLLGTDTQYF. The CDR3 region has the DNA TGCAGTGCTAGAGACCCCCTCTTGGGCACAGATACGCAGTATTTT.

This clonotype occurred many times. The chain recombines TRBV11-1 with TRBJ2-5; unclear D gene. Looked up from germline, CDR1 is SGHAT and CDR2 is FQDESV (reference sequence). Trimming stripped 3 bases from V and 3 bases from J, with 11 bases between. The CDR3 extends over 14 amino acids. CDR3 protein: CASSLGTVEETQYF. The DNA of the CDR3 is TGTGCCAGCAGCTTGGGTACAGTAGAAGAGACCCAGTACTTC.

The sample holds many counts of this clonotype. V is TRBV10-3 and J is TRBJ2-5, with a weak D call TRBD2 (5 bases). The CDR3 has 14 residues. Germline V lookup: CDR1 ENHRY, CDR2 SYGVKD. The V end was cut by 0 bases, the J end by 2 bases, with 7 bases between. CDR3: CAISESSGQETQYF. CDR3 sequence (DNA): TGTGCCATCAGTGAGTCGTCGGGGCAAGAGACCCAGTACTTC.

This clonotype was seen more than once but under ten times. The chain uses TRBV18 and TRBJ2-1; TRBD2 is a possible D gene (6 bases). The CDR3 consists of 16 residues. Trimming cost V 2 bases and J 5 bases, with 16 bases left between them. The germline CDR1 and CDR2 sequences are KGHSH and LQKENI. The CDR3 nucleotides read TGTGCCAGCTCACCAAGACTAAGCGGGTTAGACAATGAGCAGTTCTTC. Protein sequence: CASSPRLSGLDNEQFF.

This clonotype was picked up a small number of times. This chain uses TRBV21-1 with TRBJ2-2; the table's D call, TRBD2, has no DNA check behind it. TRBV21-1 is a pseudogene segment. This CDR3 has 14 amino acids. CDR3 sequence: CAGQTSPNTGELFF. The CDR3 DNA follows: TGTGCCGGCCAGACTAGTCCCAACACCGGGGAGCTGTTTTTT.

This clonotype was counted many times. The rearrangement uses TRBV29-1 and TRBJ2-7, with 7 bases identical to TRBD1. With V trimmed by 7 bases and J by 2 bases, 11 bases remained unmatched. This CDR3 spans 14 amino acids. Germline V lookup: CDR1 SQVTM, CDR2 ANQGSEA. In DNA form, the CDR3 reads TGCAGCGCCCGCGATTCAGACAGGGCCTACGAGCAGTACTTC. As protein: CSARDSDRAYEQYF.

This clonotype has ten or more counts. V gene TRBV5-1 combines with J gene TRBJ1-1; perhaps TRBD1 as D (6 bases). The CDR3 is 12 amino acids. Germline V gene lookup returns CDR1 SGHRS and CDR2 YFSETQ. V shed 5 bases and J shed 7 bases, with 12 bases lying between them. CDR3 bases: TGCGCCAGCAGAGGGGACACCTTTGAAGCTTTCTTT. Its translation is CASRGDTFEAFF.

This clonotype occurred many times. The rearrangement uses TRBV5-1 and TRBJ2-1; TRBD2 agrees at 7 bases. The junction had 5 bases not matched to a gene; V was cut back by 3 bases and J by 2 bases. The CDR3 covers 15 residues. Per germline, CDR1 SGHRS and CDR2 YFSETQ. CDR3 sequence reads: CASSSLAGAYNEQFF. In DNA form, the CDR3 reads TGCGCCAGCAGCTCGTTAGCGGGTGCCTACAATGAGCAGTTCTTC.

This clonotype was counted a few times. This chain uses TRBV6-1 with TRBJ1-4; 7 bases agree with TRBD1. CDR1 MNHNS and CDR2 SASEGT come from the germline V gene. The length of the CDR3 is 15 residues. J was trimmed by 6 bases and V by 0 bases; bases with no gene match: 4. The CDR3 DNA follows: TGTGCCAGCAGTGAAGCTCCAGGGGGTGATGAAAAACTGTTTTTT. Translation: CASSEAPGGDEKLFF.

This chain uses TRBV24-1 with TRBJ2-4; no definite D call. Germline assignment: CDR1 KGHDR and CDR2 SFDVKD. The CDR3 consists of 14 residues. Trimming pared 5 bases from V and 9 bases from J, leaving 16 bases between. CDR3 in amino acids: CATSGTGFESIQYF. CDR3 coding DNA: TGTGCCACCAGTGGGACCGGGTTTGAAAGCATTCAGTACTTC.

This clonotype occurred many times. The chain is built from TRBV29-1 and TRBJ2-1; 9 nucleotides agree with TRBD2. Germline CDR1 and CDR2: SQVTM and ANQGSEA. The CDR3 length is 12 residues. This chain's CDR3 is CLGLAGVNEQFF. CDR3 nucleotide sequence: TGCCTCGGGTTAGCGGGAGTCAATGAGCAGTTCTTC.

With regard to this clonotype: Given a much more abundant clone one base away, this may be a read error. CDR3 residues: CASSQPLGRIHEQYF. CDR3 bases: TGCGCCAGCAGTCAGCCTTTAGGTAGGATCCACGAGCAGTACTTC. This sequence joins TRBV23-1 and TRBJ2-7; no clear D. TRBV23-1 is given ORF status, its function remaining uncertain. Trimming cost V 3 bases and J 5 bases, with 17 bases left between them. The CDR3 has 15 amino acids.

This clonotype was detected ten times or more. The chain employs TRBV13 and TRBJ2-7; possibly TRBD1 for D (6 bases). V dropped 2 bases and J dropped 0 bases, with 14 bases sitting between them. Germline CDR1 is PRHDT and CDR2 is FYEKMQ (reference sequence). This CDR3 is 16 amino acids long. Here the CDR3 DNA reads TGTGCCAGCAGCTTATTGGGGGACAAGAGCTCCTACGAGCAGTACTTC. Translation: CASSLLGDKSSYEQYF.

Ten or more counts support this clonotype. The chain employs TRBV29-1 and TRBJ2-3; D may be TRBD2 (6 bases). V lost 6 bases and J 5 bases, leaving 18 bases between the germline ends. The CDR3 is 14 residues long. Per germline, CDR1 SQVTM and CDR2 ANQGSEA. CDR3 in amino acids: CSVVRRDWGDTQYF. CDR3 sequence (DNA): TGCAGCGTAGTTAGGCGGGACTGGGGAGATACGCAGTATTTT.